The subject of this entry is one TCR beta chain. This clonotype was seen just once. No cognate antigen has been identified for it. A read error may produce the germline difference seen at one junction end. Without any cell sorting, total RNA and DNA were extracted together from around 20-30 mg of bulk tissue using the AllPrep DNA/RNA mini kit. Between late 2015 and March 2016, five patients in China with histopathologically diagnosed primary liver carcinoma had their tumors surgically resected. At the time of sampling, the patients had chronic HBV infection and had not received any treatment. Each tumor was sampled at five spatially separated regions: the tumor centre plus the superior, inferior, left-lateral and right-lateral poles. More than 75% viable tumor cells were found by histology in every tumor sample. Fresh tumor and adjacent tissue pieces were bisected; one half was stored in RNAlater at -80°C, the other sent for histology.

A constant-region primer and ProtoScript II reverse transcriptase were used to reverse-transcribe TCRbeta-specific cDNA from 500 ng total RNA. TCRbeta libraries were built with three nested multiplex PCR rounds, a slightly modified ARM-PCR procedure. Sample barcodes and Illumina adapters were attached in a final 25-cycle PCR using Deep VentR polymerase. Before sequencing, amplicons between 200 and 500 bp were purified from gel using a QIAquick gel extraction kit. An Illumina HiSeq 2500 was used to sequence the TCRbeta amplicons, generating 250-bp paired-end reads. The study's processing was this. Quality trimming of reads was performed with Trimmomatic v0.33, and paired reads were merged with FLASH v1.2.11 so that full CDR3 sequences could be recovered. V, D and J germline segments were assigned to the rearranged TCRbeta sequences using MiGEC v1.2.1b. VDJtools v1.0.0 computed clonotype statistics and Shannon-Wiener diversity indices. Except for diversity analysis, only each sample's 250 most abundant clonotypes were used in subsequent analyses to reduce sampling bias. The public sequencing data were trimmed at Q25 with fastp and processed into clonotypes with MiXCR by TCRdb, which kept only in-frame beta chains. Each CDR3 protein appears once, grouped with its most common genes and DNA. These V and J calls derive from TCRdb rather than the authors' analysis. Recorded for this sample are about 54,000 distinct CDR3 sequences; about 80% of them occurred a single time. About 26% of the sample comes from the top ten.

The sample is drawn from a study of tumor-infiltrating lymphocytes in primary liver carcinoma (dated by TCRdb to 2016 to 2017). As for the study more broadly: Of the five patients (three men and two women, aged 30 to 69 years), four had hepatocellular carcinoma and one had combined HCC and intrahepatic cholangiocarcinoma. Tumors of the five patients were stage T1-T3 N0M0 with maximum diameters of roughly 4 to 11 cm. Samples yielded roughly 3.5 to 7.13 million productive TCRbeta reads; read depth did not differ significantly between tissue types. For each liver tumor, the study sampled five regions along with adjacent normal tissue and blood, and applied TCRbeta repertoire sequencing, expression microarrays and whole-exome sequencing. A total of approximately 35 specimens from 5 patients, comprising some 25 tumor regions, 5 adjacent noncancerous liver tissues and 5 peripheral blood samples, were covered by TCRbeta repertoire sequencing. The roughly 27 tumor region samples were profiled with Agilent mRNA microarrays so that TCRbeta repertoire diversity could be related to the local molecular phenotype. Technical replicate repertoires showed high reproducibility, with mean shared-clone rates about 0.88 and correlation coefficients above 0.95. Findings and caveats that apply to the study as a whole: Only the TCR beta chain was sequenced, so true repertoire diversity is likely underestimated because unpaired alpha chains were not captured. Bulk unsorted samples precluded comparing CD4+ and CD8+ T cell repertoires. The study included only four or five patients, and the authors note findings should be validated in a larger study. Only about 7-25% of top clones were found in all five regions of a tumor, suggesting spatial heterogeneity of tumor-infiltrating T cells. The top 250 clones accounted for a significantly greater share of the repertoire in tumors than in blood (p = 0.039). Pairs of tumor regions showed greater repertoire overlap (mean about 36%) than tumor-adjacent pairs (around 17%) or tumor-blood pairs (roughly 15%), which is consistent with antigen-driven expansion.

This clonotype was obtained from a man aged 35 to 55 with primary liver carcinoma and hepatitis B virus infection. The source material was liver tumor tissue from sampling region 2. Sample cell subset or site, as interpreted from the label and publication: tumor region T2, inferior pole.

The DNA is as follows: TGTGCCAGCAGCTTAGACCCCGAAGGGTTGGACGAACAGTACTTC. Translated, this is CASSLDPEGLDEQYF. In this chain, TRBV11-2 is recombined with TRBJ2-7; no D gene can be assigned with confidence. The germline V gene supplies CDR1 SGHAT and CDR2 FQNNGV. Measured from the cysteine to the phenylalanine, the CDR3 is 15 residues long. Only the CDR3 portion is preserved as DNA: 45 bases, with reading frame beginning at the first base. The entire variable domain, with the stretches around the CDR3 drawn from the reference TRBV11-2 and TRBJ2-7 proteins, is EAGVAQSPRYKIIEKRQSVAFWCNPISGHATLYWYQQILGQGPKLLIQFQNNGVVDDSQLPKDRFSAERLKGVDSTLKIQPAKLEDSAVYLCASSLDPEGLDEQYFGPGTRLTVT.